The 17 T cell receptor beta chains presented below share a single source sample, sequenced in a study of T cell responses to AZD1222 COVID-19 vaccine (dated by TCRdb to about 2021). Libraries were constructed by the immunoSEQ multiplex PCR assay. Not all clones reach the TCRdb copy of this immuneACCESS table, which keeps in-frame sequences only. Checked studies attribute under half of the gap to unresolved V genes and leave the rest unexplained. In all, the sample holds more than 100,000 clones, and around nine tenths of those were seen once. The ten largest clones take up 8% to 9.5% of the sample. Sample time point, as interpreted from the label and publication: baseline before first vaccination. The sequencing here drew on peripheral blood, taken on day 0 of AZD1222 vaccination. The source is an adult in good health.

This chain connects TRBV13 to TRBJ2-1; D perhaps matches TRBD1 (5 bases). The CDR3 spans 13 residues. Germline V CDR1 and CDR2: PRHDT, FYEKMQ (reference sequence). Trimming cost V 6 bases and J 12 bases, with 18 bases left between them. The CDR3 loop reads CASSPQDQGLQFF. For the CDR3, the DNA is TGTGCCAGCAGTCCACAGGATCAAGGTTTGCAGTTCTTC.

V is TRBV7-6 and J is TRBJ2-7, with 7 bases lining up with TRBD2. Trimming took 3 bases from V and 2 from J; bases not matched to a gene: 7. CDR1 and CDR2 from the germline V gene are SGHVS and FNYEAQ. CDR3 size: 15 residues. Here the CDR3 DNA reads TGTGCCAGCAGCTTGCCTAGCGGAGGAGCCTACGAGCAGTACTTC. This encodes CASSLPSGGAYEQYF.

The sample holds a few counts of this clone. An end of the junction differs from the germline gene, which may be a read error. The genes are TRBV7-7 and TRBJ2-3; D perhaps matches TRBD2 (6 bases). This CDR3 comprises 16 residues. Germline CDR1 is SSHAT and CDR2 is FNYEAQ (reference sequence). The CDR3 DNA reads as TGTGCTAGCATCTGCGGGATCTCACACCGGGTAGATACGCAGTATTTT. This codes for CASICGISHRVDTQYF.

This clone was counted once. The gene calls are TRBV6-6 and TRBJ2-1; maybe TRBD1 (10 bases). V gave up 5 bases and J gave up 7 bases, with 21 bases separating them. The CDR3 runs to 16 residues. Germline V CDR1 and CDR2: MNHNY, SVGAGI (reference sequence). The CDR3 spells CASSRGGGQGKNEQFF. CDR3 nucleotide sequence: TGTGCCAGCAGTCGCGGGGGGGGACAGGGGAAAAATGAGCAGTTCTTC.

V usage is TRBV29-1 and J usage is TRBJ2-5; tentative D call: TRBD1 (6 bases). Germline V lookup: CDR1 SQVTM, CDR2 ANQGSEA. The V gene lost 5 bases and the J gene lost 1 base, with 8 bases spanning the gap. The CDR3 has 12 residues. CDR3 DNA sequence: TGCAGCGTTTACAGGGCCCAAGAGACCCAGTACTTC. Translation gives CSVYRAQETQYF. Full variable domain (missing parts from reference TRBV29-1 and TRBJ2-5): SAVISQKPSRDICQRGTSLTIQCQVDSQVTMMFWYRQQPGQSLTLIATANQGSEATYESGFVIDKFPISRPNLTFSTLTVSNMSPEDSSIYLCSVYRAQETQYFGPGTRLLVL.

This clone has only one observation. CDR3 loop: CASSSDVQGVGTEAFF. The DNA of the CDR3 is TGCGCCAGCAGCTCGGACGTCCAGGGGGTGGGCACTGAAGCTTTCTTT. The chain employs TRBV5-1 and TRBJ1-1; 7 nucleotides align to TRBD1. V lost 3 bases and J lost 4; bases outside the gene matches: 12. The germline CDR1 and CDR2 sequences are SGHRS and YFSETQ. The CDR3 is 16 amino acids.

J is TRBJ1-3 and V is TRBV7-2; D is possibly TRBD1 (5 bases). The CDR3 is 14 residues long. The V and J ends lost 5 bases and 2 bases respectively, with 10 bases between them. Germline CDR1 and CDR2: SGHTA and FQGNSA. CDR3 nucleotides: TGTGCCAGCAGCCTGGGGCACCCTGGAAACACCATATATTTT. Translation: CASSLGHPGNTIYF.

The chain carries TRBV5-1 and TRBJ1-5; D not certain. V was clipped by 1 base and J by 4 bases, with 6 bases between them. The germline CDR1 and CDR2 sequences are SGHRS and YFSETQ. CDR3 size: 13 residues. As DNA, the CDR3 is TGCGCCAGCAGCTTGTCCCCTAATCAGCCCCAGCATTTT. It specifies CASSLSPNQPQHF. Full variable domain (outside the CDR3, taken from reference TRBV5-1 and TRBJ1-5): KAGVTQTPRYLIKTRGQQVTLSCSPISGHRSVSWYQQTPGQGLQFLFEYFSETQRNKGNFPGRFSGRQFSNSRSEMNVSTLELGDSALYLCASSLSPNQPQHFGDGTRLSIL.

The CDR3 reads CASSDGSGNTIYF. CDR3 DNA: TGTGCCAGCAGTGACGGCTCTGGAAACACCATATATTTT. The rearrangement uses TRBV12-3 or TRBV12-4 and TRBJ1-3; D uncertain. Between the trimmed V and J ends, which lost 5 bases and 0 bases, there was a span of 5 bases. The CDR3 extends over 13 amino acids.

The chain links TRBV5-1 to TRBJ2-1, with 10 bases fitting TRBD2. Per germline, CDR1 SGHRS and CDR2 YFSETQ. Trimming at V came to 0 bases and at J to 3 bases, leaving 3 bases not matched to a gene. CDR3 length: 16 amino acids. CDR3 loop: CASSLEASGGYNEQFF. The DNA of the CDR3 is TGCGCCAGCAGCTTGGAGGCTAGCGGGGGCTACAATGAGCAGTTCTTC.

This sequence joins TRBV7-3 and TRBJ1-1, with no clear D. The CDR3 extends over 14 amino acids. Germline CDR1 is SGHTA and CDR2 is FQGTGA. Trimming stripped 4 bases from V and 5 bases from J, with 14 bases between. CDR3 protein: CASSSLGVGTEAFF. The CDR3 DNA reads TGTGCCAGCAGCTCTCTAGGAGTGGGGACTGAAGCTTTCTTT.

About this clone: Additional DNA sequences in this sample encode the identical CDR3. The chain combines TRBV7-3 with TRBJ1-2; TRBD1 aligns across 8 bases. Per the germline V gene, CDR1 is SGHTA and CDR2 is FQGTGA. V was pared by 5 bases and J by 0 bases, with 2 bases of the junction left unmatched. The CDR3 covers 14 residues. The CDR3 nucleotides read TGTGCCAGCAGCCAGACAGGGGCTAACTATGGCTACACCTTC. Translation: CASSQTGANYGYTF.

J is TRBJ1-6 and V is TRBV11-1, with 8 bases lining up with TRBD1. After removal of 5 bases from V and 2 bases from J, the junction contained 2 bases not matched to a gene. Germline values: CDR1 SGHAT, CDR2 FQDESV (reference sequence). This CDR3 region has 15 residues. The DNA for the CDR3 is TGTGCCAGCAGCAAGGGACAGGCCTATAATTCACCCCTCCACTTT. It codes for CASSKGQAYNSPLHF.

This rearrangement joins TRBV11-2 to TRBJ1-2, with TRBD1 as a possible D gene (5 bases). This CDR3 is 13 amino acids long. V was shortened by 5 bases and J by 5 bases, with 12 bases between the two germline ends. Germline CDR1 is SGHAT and CDR2 is FQNNGV. Written as DNA, the CDR3 is TGTGCCAGCAGCCCCGACAGAGGATATGGCTACACCTTC. It encodes CASSPDRGYGYTF.

This chain's CDR3 is CAWNYMGRVPLHF. CDR3 in DNA: TGTGCCTGGAATTATATGGGGAGGGTACCCCTCCACTTT. The V and J genes are TRBV30 and TRBJ1-6, with D unresolved. This CDR3 comprises 13 residues. The germline V gene encodes CDR1 GTSNPN and CDR2 SVGIG (reference sequence). V was trimmed by 4 bases and J by 12 bases, leaving 16 bases between them.

V gene TRBV7-2 combines with J gene TRBJ1-1; D is uncertain. There are 14 residues in the CDR3. Germline V lookup: CDR1 SGHTA, CDR2 FQGNSA. V was clipped by 5 bases and J by 2 bases, with 12 bases between them. CDR3 in amino acids: CASSRDAINTEAFF. The CDR3, as DNA: TGTGCCAGCAGCCGCGATGCAATAAACACTGAAGCTTTCTTT.

The J gene is TRBJ1-6, the V gene TRBV7-9; D gene uncertain. Germline CDR1 SEHNR, CDR2 FQNEAQ (reference sequence). This CDR3 is built from 15 residues. V lost 3 bases and J 3 bases, leaving 9 bases between the germline ends. CDR3 sequence: CASSFGGFYNSPLHF. In DNA, the CDR3 is TGTGCCAGCAGCTTCGGCGGCTTCTATAATTCACCCCTCCACTTT.